This record concerns one T cell receptor beta chain sequence. Its specificity is not known. It may be a read error: a sequence one base away is much more abundant. The amount of total RNA extracted per sample was at least 6 micrograms. The sample belongs to a study of blood T cells in healthy people across ages. Overall study results and limits: Age showed a roughly linear inverse relationship with TCR beta diversity per million T cells. PBMC samples, being unsorted, prevented any conclusive comparison of naive and antigen-experienced cells. Strong correlation linked observed beta diversity and percent naive T cells.

With 2 bases removed from V and 7 bases from J, the gap between germline ends came to 15 bases. The CDR3 runs 13 residues. Germline CDR1 SQVTM, CDR2 ANQGSEA. A second about 6 to 11 cycle PCR used barcoded and J-beta primers. TCRdb re-called the 5' RACE reads through MiXCR, storing one row per CDR3 protein. Altogether around 1.5 million distinct CDR3 sequences are present, almost 35% being singletons, with the ten largest covering around 10%. Sequencing was done on a sample of blood. J is TRBJ2-7 and V is TRBV29-1; D is undetermined. The TCR comes from a woman under 40 in good health. CDR3 protein: CSVESYNYNEQYF. The CDR3 nucleotides are TGCAGCGTTGAAAGTTACAACTACAATGAGCAGTACTTC.